This T cell receptor beta chain comes out of a study of shared clonotypes between healthy human individuals. Findings and limits, study-wide: Four donors had 4% to 5% of their naive CD4 clonotypes in common. Blood alone was sampled, and tissue repertoires likely differ. What naive subsets generally showed was a larger estimated richness than memory subsets showed.

The CDR3 is 16 amino acids. Trimming left V 3 bases short and J 3 bases short, with 15 bases between. Germline lookup yields CDR1 LGHNA and CDR2 YNFKEQ. The assay used deep level. Some clones are missing from TCRdb's copy, which holds only in-frame ones; the method was immunoSEQ multiplex PCR. Altogether a few million clones are present, approximately 93% being singletons, with the ten largest covering under 0.45%. This clone was seen just once. What it recognizes is unknown. Sequencing was done on a sample of naive CD4+ T cells from PBMCs. Subset specified: CD45RA+ positively selected. The V and J genes are TRBV4-2 and TRBJ1-3; tentatively, D is TRBD1 (5 bases). The receptor comes from a man younger than 35 in good health. Some clones in this sample may be carry-over from other donors' samples. CDR3 amino acids: CASSQTPTDIGNTIYF. DNA for the CDR3: TGTGCCAGCAGCCAGACCCCGACAGACATTGGAAACACCATATATTTT.